Ten or more counts support the clone carrying this TCR beta chain. Its antigen remains unknown. Donors uniformly comprised healthy Caucasians. The CDR3 spans 15 residues. After removal of 4 bases from V and 5 bases from J, the junction contained 8 bases not matched to a gene. Germline values: CDR1 MGHRA, CDR2 YSYEKL. TCRdb itself ran the 5' RACE reads through MiXCR, one entry per CDR3 protein. The top ten clones hold less than 6.5% of a sample with 260,000 or so distinct CDR3 sequences, 7% to 8.5% of them seen once. The data belong to a study of identical twins. Study-wide results and limits: Clonotypes of the beta chain that were abundant in cord blood carried fewer insertions (memory repertoires showed none).

These data also featured in a second study, about yellow fever vaccine responses in identical twins.

The sequencing sample was made of CD8+ T cells sorted from blood. The gene calls are TRBV4-1 and TRBJ1-1; 9 bases are a match to TRBD1. The receptor's source is a woman younger than 35 in good health. The CDR3 region is CASSLSRTGETEAFF. The CDR3 nucleotides read TGCGCCAGCAGCCTTTCTAGGACAGGGGAAACTGAAGCTTTCTTT.